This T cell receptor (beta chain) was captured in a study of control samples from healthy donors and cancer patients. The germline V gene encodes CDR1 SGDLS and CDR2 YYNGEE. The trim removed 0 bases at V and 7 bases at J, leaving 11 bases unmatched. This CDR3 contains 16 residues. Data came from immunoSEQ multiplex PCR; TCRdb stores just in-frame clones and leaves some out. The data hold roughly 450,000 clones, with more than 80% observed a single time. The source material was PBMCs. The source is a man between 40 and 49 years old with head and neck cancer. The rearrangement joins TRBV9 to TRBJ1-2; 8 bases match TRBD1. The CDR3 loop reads CASSVVDRGSLGGYTF. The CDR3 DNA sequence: TGTGCCAGCAGCGTAGTCGACAGGGGTTCGTTGGGTGGCTACACCTTC. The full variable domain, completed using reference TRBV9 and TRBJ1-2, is DSGVTQTPKHLITATGQRVTLRCSPRSGDLSVYWYQQSLDQGLQFLIQYYNGEERAKGNILERFSAQQFPDLHSELNLSSLELGDSALYFCASSVVDRGSLGGYTFGSGTRLTVV.